A single sample gave rise to the 17 T cell receptor beta chains below, sequenced in a study of T cell responses to AZD1222 COVID-19 vaccine. Sequencing used immunoSEQ multiplex PCR; TCRdb keeps in-frame clones, though not all of them. The data contain about 150,000 clones, about 86% of them singletons. The material sequenced was peripheral blood, taken on day 0 of MenACWY control vaccination. These receptors all stem from an adult in good health.

J is TRBJ2-1 and V is TRBV2; D gene ambiguous. CDR1 SNHLY and CDR2 FYNNEI come from the germline V gene. This CDR3 has 10 residues. Trimming removed 8 bases from V and 8 bases from J, with 7 bases in between. CDR3 sequence reads: CASGVDEQFF. CDR3 in DNA: TGTGCCAGCGGGGTGGATGAGCAGTTCTTC.

The V call is TRBV5-8, the J call TRBJ2-1; D may be TRBD2 (5 bases). The CDR3 is made up of 12 amino acids. The germline gives CDR1 SGHTS, CDR2 YDEGEE. Trimming took 3 bases from V and 7 from J, leaving 8 bases between them. CDR3 region: CASSSGLNEQFF. In nucleotides, the CDR3 is TGTGCCAGCAGCTCCGGACTGAATGAGCAGTTCTTC. The variable domain in full, completed from reference TRBV5-8 and TRBJ2-1, reads EAGVTQSPTHLIKTRGQQATLRCSPISGHTSVYWYQQALGLGLQFLLWYDEGEERNRGNFPPRFSGRQFPNYSSELNVNALELEDSALYLCASSSGLNEQFFGPGTRLTVL.

The genes are TRBV3-1 (or the pseudogene TRBV3-2) and TRBJ2-7, with 8 bases matching TRBD2. The CDR3 extends over 16 amino acids. The ends lost 6 bases at V and 2 bases at J; junction bases unmatched: 12. CDR1 and CDR2 (germline): LGHDT, YNNKEL (reference sequence). The CDR3 coding sequence is TGTGCCAGCAGTCACAGCGGGAGCCGACCAACCTACGAGCAGTACTTC. Its translation is CASSHSGSRPTYEQYF.

The chain is built from TRBV10-3 and TRBJ1-4; perhaps TRBD1 as D (5 bases). The CDR3 is made up of 18 amino acids. The ends were cut back, 6 bases at V and 0 bases at J, with 20 bases in the middle. Germline V gene sequence: CDR1 ENHRY, CDR2 SYGVKD. This CDR3 reads CAISRARTGDPTNEKLFF. In nucleotides, the CDR3 is TGTGCCATCAGCAGGGCACGAACTGGAGATCCAACTAATGAAAAACTGTTTTTT.

V is TRBV24-1 and J is TRBJ1-2, with D perhaps matching TRBD1 (6 bases). The CDR3 contains 17 residues. V lost 2 bases to trimming and J lost 4 bases, with 19 bases between them. CDR1 is KGHDR and CDR2 is SFDVKD in the germline V gene. In nucleotides, the CDR3 is TGTGCCACCAGTGATTCGGCCCCCTCTGGAGGGGGCTATGGCTACACCTTC. Translating it yields CATSDSAPSGGGYGYTF.

The chain uses TRBV2 and TRBJ1-6; TRBD1 matches at 8 bases. Trimming removed 6 bases from V and 8 bases from J; junction bases left unmatched: 9. The CDR3 loop spans 15 amino acids. Germline CDR1 reads SNHLY; CDR2 reads FYNNEI. CDR3 nucleotide sequence: TGTGCCAGCAGCCTCCTCGGGACAGGAGATTCACCCCTCCACTTT. It is translated as CASSLLGTGDSPLHF.

A single count supports this clone. The chain is built from TRBV7-9 and TRBJ1-6; 7 bases are a match to TRBD1. CDR3 size: 14 residues. The V gene end was trimmed by 5 bases and the J gene end by 8 bases; junction bases not matched to a gene: 6. CDR1 is SEHNR and CDR2 is FQNEAQ in the germline V gene (reference sequence). The DNA for the CDR3 is TGTGCCAGCAGCCTATGGGACAGTGATTCACCCCTCCACTTT. The encoded protein is CASSLWDSDSPLHF. Using reference TRBV7-9 and TRBJ1-6 for the parts outside the CDR3, the full variable domain is DTGVSQNPRHKITKRGQNVTFRCDPISEHNRLYWYRQTLGQGPEFLTYFQNEAQLEKSRLLSDRFSAERPKGSFSTLEIQRTEQGDSAMYLCASSLWDSDSPLHFGNGTRLTVT.

This clone was seen a handful of times. Other DNA sequences in the same sample also yield this CDR3. The chain has TRBV5-1 and TRBJ1-3; D ambiguous. The length of the CDR3 is 14 residues. CDR1 is SGHRS and CDR2 is YFSETQ in the germline V gene. Deletions cut 0 bases from V and 0 bases from J, with 4 bases between. The CDR3 DNA sequence: TGCGCCAGCAGCTTGGGGGGCTCTGGAAACACCATATATTTT. Protein product: CASSLGGSGNTIYF.

This chain joins TRBV5-1 and TRBJ2-1; D call uncertain. Germline V gives CDR1 SGHRS, CDR2 YFSETQ. The CDR3 totals 12 residues. V dropped 4 bases and J dropped 5 bases, with 7 bases sitting between them. The CDR3 DNA sequence: TGCGCCAGCAGCATCAGAGACAATGAGCAGTTCTTC. It translates to CASSIRDNEQFF.

The rearrangement uses TRBV6-5 and TRBJ2-1, with D possibly being TRBD1 (5 bases). The germline gives CDR1 MNHEY, CDR2 SVGAGI. Trimming removed 5 bases at V and 0 bases at J, with 11 bases between. The CDR3 length is 15 residues. The CDR3 is CASSIGAASYNEQFF. The CDR3 DNA reads TGTGCCAGCAGTATAGGGGCGGCCTCCTACAATGAGCAGTTCTTC.

The V and J genes are TRBV5-1 and TRBJ1-1; D is unclear. Germline loops: CDR1 SGHRS, CDR2 YFSETQ. This CDR3 region has 14 residues. Trimming cost V 0 bases and J 8 bases, with 14 bases left between them. This CDR3 is CASSLGEWTDEAFF. For the CDR3, the DNA is TGCGCCAGCAGCTTGGGCGAATGGACGGACGAAGCTTTCTTT. Complete variable domain (other parts from reference TRBV5-1 and TRBJ1-1): KAGVTQTPRYLIKTRGQQVTLSCSPISGHRSVSWYQQTPGQGLQFLFEYFSETQRNKGNFPGRFSGRQFSNSRSEMNVSTLELGDSALYLCASSLGEWTDEAFFGQGTRLTVV.

The rearrangement joins TRBV3-1 (or the pseudogene TRBV3-2) to TRBJ2-1, with TRBD2 matching 13 bases. Looked up from germline, CDR1 is LGHDT and CDR2 is YNNKEL (reference sequence). The CDR3 extends over 13 amino acids. The junction had 2 bases not matched to a gene; V was cut back by 6 bases and J by 9 bases. The CDR3 DNA reads as TGTGCCAGCAGGGGACTAGCGGGGAGTGAGCAGTTCTTC. This sequence encodes CASRGLAGSEQFF.

The chain combines TRBV28 with TRBJ1-1; possible D gene TRBD1, 6 bases. Trimming pared 2 bases from V and 6 bases from J, leaving 10 bases between. There are 13 residues in the CDR3. Germline loops: CDR1 MDHEN, CDR2 SYDVKM. CDR3 region: CASSLPRQAEAFF. The CDR3 region has the DNA TGTGCCAGCAGTTTACCCCGACAGGCTGAAGCTTTCTTT.

V gene TRBV6-4 combines with J gene TRBJ1-2; D perhaps matches TRBD1 (5 bases). V was cut by 3 bases and J by 2 bases, with 7 bases left in between. This CDR3 has 13 residues. Germline V gives CDR1 MRHNA, CDR2 SNTAGT. CDR3 residues: CASSEGENYGYTF. Here the CDR3 DNA reads TGTGCCAGCAGTGAAGGGGAAAACTATGGCTACACCTTC.

The chain combines TRBV28 with TRBJ1-6; D is undetermined. CDR3 length: 17 residues. Looked up from germline, CDR1 is MDHEN and CDR2 is SYDVKM. Deletions cut 6 bases from V and 0 bases from J, with 15 bases between. The chain's CDR3 is CASSRGDSSSYNSPLHF. For the CDR3, the DNA is TGTGCCAGCAGCCGAGGAGACTCCAGCTCCTATAATTCACCCCTCCACTTT.

The chain joins TRBV24-1 to TRBJ1-5; D remains unclear. Germline-derived CDR1 and CDR2 are KGHDR and SFDVKD. The CDR3 contains 14 residues. V lost 5 bases and J 0 bases, leaving 7 bases between the germline ends. CDR3 region: CATSGVHSNQPQHF. DNA for the CDR3: TGTGCCACCAGTGGAGTCCATAGCAATCAGCCCCAGCATTTT.

This clone has only one observation. The rearrangement uses TRBV19 and TRBJ1-2; 7 positions match TRBD1. The CDR3 has 18 amino acids. V lost 3 bases and J lost 4; bases outside the gene matches: 17. In germline, CDR1 is LNHDA, CDR2 SQIVND (reference sequence). CDR3 loop: CASSIGWGTAEAGYGYTF. The CDR3 DNA follows: TGTGCCAGTAGTATCGGGTGGGGGACAGCCGAAGCGGGCTATGGCTACACCTTC.